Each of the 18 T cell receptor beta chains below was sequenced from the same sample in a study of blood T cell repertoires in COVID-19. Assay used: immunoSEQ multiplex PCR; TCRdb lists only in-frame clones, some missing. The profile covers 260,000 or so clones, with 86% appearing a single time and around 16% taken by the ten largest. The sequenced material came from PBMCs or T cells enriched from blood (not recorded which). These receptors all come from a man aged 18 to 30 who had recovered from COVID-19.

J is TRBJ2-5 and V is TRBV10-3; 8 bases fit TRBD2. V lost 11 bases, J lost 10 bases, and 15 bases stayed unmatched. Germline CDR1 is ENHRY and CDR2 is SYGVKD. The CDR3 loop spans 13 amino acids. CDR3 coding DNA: TGTGCCTCCGGGGGGGTCCCCATGGTTAGCCAGTACTTC. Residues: CASGGVPMVSQYF.

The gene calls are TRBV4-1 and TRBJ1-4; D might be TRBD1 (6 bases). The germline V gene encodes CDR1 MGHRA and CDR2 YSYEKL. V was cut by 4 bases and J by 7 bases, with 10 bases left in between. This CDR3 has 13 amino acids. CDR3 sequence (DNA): TGCGCCAGCAGCCCCGGACAGTTTGAAAAACTGTTTTTT. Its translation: CASSPGQFEKLFF.

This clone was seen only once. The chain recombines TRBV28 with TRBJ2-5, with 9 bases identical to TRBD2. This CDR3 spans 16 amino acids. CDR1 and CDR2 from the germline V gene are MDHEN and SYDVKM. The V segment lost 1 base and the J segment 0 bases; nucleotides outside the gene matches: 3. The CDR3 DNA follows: TGTGCCAGCAGTTTATCTAGCGGGGTGTACCAAGAGACCCAGTACTTC. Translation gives CASSLSSGVYQETQYF.

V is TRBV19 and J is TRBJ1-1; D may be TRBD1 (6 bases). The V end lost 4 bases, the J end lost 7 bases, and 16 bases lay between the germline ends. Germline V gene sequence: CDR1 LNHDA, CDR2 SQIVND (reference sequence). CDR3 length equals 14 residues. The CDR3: CASSTRGAEDEAFF. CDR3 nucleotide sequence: TGTGCCAGTAGTACACGGGGGGCAGAAGATGAAGCTTTCTTT.

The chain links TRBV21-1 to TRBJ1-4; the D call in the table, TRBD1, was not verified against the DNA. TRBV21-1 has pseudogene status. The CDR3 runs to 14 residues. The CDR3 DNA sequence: TGTGCCAGCAGTGAAGACAGGACTAATGAAAAACTGTTTTTT. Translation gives CASSEDRTNEKLFF.

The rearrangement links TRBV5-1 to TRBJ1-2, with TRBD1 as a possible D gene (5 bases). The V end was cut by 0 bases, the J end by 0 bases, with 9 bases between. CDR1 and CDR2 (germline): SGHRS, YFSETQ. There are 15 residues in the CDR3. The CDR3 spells CASSLVAGSNYGYTF. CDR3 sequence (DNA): TGCGCCAGCAGCTTGGTGGCAGGGTCTAACTATGGCTACACCTTC.

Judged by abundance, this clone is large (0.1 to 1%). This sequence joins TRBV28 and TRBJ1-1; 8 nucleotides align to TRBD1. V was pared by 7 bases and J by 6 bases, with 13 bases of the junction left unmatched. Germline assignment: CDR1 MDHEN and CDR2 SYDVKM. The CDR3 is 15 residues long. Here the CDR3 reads CASNDLGQGEAEAFF. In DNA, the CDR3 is TGTGCCAGCAACGATTTAGGACAGGGTGAGGCTGAAGCTTTCTTT.

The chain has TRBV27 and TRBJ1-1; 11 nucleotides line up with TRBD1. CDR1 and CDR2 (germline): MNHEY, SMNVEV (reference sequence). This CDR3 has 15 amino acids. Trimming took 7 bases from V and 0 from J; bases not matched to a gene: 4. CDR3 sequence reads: CASTLDRGLNTEAFF. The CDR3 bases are TGTGCCAGCACCTTGGACAGGGGGCTGAACACTGAAGCTTTCTTT.

CDR3 nucleotides: TGTGCCAGCAGCTCCCCAGAAGGGCCAGGGGATGGCTACACCTTC. Translating gives CASSSPEGPGDGYTF. The chain links TRBV11-2 to TRBJ1-2; tentative D call: TRBD1 (6 bases). Germline CDR1 SGHAT, CDR2 FQNNGV. V was clipped by 4 bases and J by 6 bases, with 18 bases between them. There are 15 residues in the CDR3.

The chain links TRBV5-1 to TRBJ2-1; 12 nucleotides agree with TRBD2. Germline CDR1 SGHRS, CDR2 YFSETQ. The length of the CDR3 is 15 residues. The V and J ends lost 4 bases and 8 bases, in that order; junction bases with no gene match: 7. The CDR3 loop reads CASSGSSGRGDEQFF. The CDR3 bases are TGCGCCAGCAGCGGATCTAGCGGGAGGGGCGATGAGCAGTTCTTC. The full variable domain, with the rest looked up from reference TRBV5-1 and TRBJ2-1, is KAGVTQTPRYLIKTRGQQVTLSCSPISGHRSVSWYQQTPGQGLQFLFEYFSETQRNKGNFPGRFSGRQFSNSRSEMNVSTLELGDSALYLCASSGSSGRGDEQFFGPGTRLTVL.

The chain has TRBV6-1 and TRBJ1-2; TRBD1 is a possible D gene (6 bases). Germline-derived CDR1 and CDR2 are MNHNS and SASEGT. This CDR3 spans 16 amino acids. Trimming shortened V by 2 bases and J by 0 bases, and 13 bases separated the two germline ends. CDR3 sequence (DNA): TGTGCCAGCAGTGAATTTGGGGGCGAAGCTAACTATGGCTACACCTTC. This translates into CASSEFGGEANYGYTF.

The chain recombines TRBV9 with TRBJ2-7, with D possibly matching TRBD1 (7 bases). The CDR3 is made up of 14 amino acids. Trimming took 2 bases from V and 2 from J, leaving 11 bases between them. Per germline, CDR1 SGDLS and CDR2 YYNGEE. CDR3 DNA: TGTGCCAGCAGCGTGACAGGGAGGCCCTACGAGCAGTACTTC. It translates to CASSVTGRPYEQYF.

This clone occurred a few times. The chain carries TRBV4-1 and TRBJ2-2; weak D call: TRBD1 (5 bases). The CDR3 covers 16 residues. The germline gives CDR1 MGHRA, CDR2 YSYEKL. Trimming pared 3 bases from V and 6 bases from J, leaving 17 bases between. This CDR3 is CASSHTGPLTSGELFF. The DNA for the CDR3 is TGCGCCAGCAGCCACACAGGTCCACTAACTTCCGGGGAGCTGTTTTTT.

This chain's CDR3 is CASSLSGSWSGELFF. DNA of the CDR3: TGTGCCAGCAGTTTATCCGGGAGCTGGTCCGGGGAGCTGTTTTTT. The chain combines TRBV28 with TRBJ2-2; D may be TRBD2 (6 bases). Germline CDR1 is MDHEN and CDR2 is SYDVKM. This CDR3 comprises 15 residues. V was clipped by 1 base and J by 6 bases, with 12 bases between them.

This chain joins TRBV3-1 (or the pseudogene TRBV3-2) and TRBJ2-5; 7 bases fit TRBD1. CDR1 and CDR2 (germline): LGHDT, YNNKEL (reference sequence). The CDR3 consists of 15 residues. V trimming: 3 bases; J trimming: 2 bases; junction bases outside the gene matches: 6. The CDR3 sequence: CASSHLSGGQETQYF. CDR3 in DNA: TGTGCCAGCAGCCATCTCTCAGGGGGACAAGAGACCCAGTACTTC.

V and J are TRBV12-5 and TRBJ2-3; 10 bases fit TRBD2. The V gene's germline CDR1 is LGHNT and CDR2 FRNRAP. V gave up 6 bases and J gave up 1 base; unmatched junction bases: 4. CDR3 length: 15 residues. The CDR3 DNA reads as TGTGCTAGTGGCCTAGGACTAGCGGGCACAGATACGCAGTATTTT. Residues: CASGLGLAGTDTQYF.

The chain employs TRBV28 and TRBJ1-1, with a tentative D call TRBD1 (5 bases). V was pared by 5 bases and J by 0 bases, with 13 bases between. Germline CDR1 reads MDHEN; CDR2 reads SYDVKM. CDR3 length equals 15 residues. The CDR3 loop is CASSPGGPMNTEAFF. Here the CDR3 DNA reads TGTGCCAGCAGTCCCGGGGGACCCATGAACACTGAAGCTTTCTTT.

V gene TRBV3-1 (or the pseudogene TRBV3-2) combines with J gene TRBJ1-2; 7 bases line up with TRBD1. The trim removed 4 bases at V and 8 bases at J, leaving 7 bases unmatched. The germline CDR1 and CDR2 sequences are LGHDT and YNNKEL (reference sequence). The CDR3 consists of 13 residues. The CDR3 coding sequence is TGTGCCAGCAGCCCGACGACAGGGACGGGCTACACCTTC. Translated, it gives CASSPTTGTGYTF.